This TCR beta chain was recorded in a study of blood T cell repertoires in COVID-19. The V segment lost 3 bases and the J segment 1 base; nucleotides outside the gene matches: 5. This CDR3 is built from 17 residues. Germline V CDR1 and CDR2: KGHDR, SFDVKD. Seattle-derived patients entered the study during active infection and were followed longitudinally. Clones were sequenced by immunoSEQ multiplex PCR, and TCRdb holds only the in-frame ones, with some missing. This table holds 75,000 to 95,000 clones, 74% found once. The chain carries TRBV24-1 and TRBJ2-5, with 12 bases identical to TRBD2. Sequenced input: peripheral blood. This receptor was taken from a man in his 70s with COVID-19, enrolled during active disease. CDR3 nucleotides: TGTGCCACCAGTGATCCCGGACTAGCGGGAAGCCAAGAGACCCAGTACTTC. The encoded protein is CATSDPGLAGSQETQYF.